These 28 T cell receptor beta chains were all obtained from the same sample, sequenced in a study of cytomegalovirus exposure and HLA in healthy donors. PCR employed 60 Vbeta and 13 Jbeta primers. The data were produced by immunoSEQ multiplex PCR, yet TCRdb's version contains in-frame clones alone and is incomplete. Among approximately 110,000 clones, roughly 70% were seen once, and the ten largest hold around 9.9%. Sequencing input: PBMCs. All receptors derive from a man aged 35 to 55 in good health and CMV-seropositive.

This chain connects TRBV10-3 to TRBJ2-7; the match to TRBD2 covers 8 bases. The junction had 1 base not matched to a gene; V was cut back by 3 bases and J by 0 bases. The V gene's germline CDR1 is ENHRY and CDR2 SYGVKD. The CDR3 has 14 amino acids. CDR3 in DNA: TGTGCCATCAGTGAACTAGCGGTCTCCTACGAGCAGTACTTC. It codes for CAISELAVSYEQYF.

The chain joins TRBV19 to TRBJ2-5; 10 bases line up with TRBD1. CDR1 LNHDA and CDR2 SQIVND come from the germline V gene (reference sequence). V dropped 3 bases and J dropped 5; count of bases not matched to a gene: 3. This CDR3 spans 14 amino acids. In DNA, the CDR3 is TGTGCCAGTAGTATGACAGGGGGCGCGGAGACCCAGTACTTC. Its protein product is CASSMTGGAETQYF.

The gene calls are TRBV9 and TRBJ2-7; 10 nucleotides match TRBD1. This CDR3 has 14 amino acids. Trimming cost V 1 base and J 6 bases; bases outside gene matches: 4. Germline-derived CDR1 and CDR2 are SGDLS and YYNGEE. Here the CDR3 DNA reads TGTGCCAGCAGCGTACGGACAGGGGGGTTCGAGCAGTACGTC. Protein sequence: CASSVRTGGFEQYV.

The chain is built from TRBV6-5 and TRBJ1-2, with 9 nucleotides matching TRBD1. Per germline, CDR1 MNHEY and CDR2 SVGAGI. V was pared by 5 bases and J by 6 bases, with 4 bases of the junction left unmatched. CDR3 length: 13 residues. The CDR3 DNA is TGTGCCAGCAGTCGGACAGGGGCCCATGGCTACACCTTC. Protein product: CASSRTGAHGYTF.

This chain joins TRBV6-6 and TRBJ1-1; no clear D gene. Germline CDR1 MNHNY, CDR2 SVGAGI (reference sequence). Deletions cut 7 bases from V and 4 bases from J, with 19 bases between. The CDR3 is made up of 15 amino acids. The CDR3: CASNQIFGSGTEAFF. The CDR3 DNA reads as TGTGCCAGCAACCAAATTTTTGGGTCGGGCACTGAAGCTTTCTTT.

The chain employs TRBV30 and TRBJ1-3, with D hard to call. V was cut by 1 base and J by 0 bases, with 7 bases left in between. Germline values: CDR1 GTSNPN, CDR2 SVGIG (reference sequence). The length of the CDR3 is 14 residues. CDR3 sequence (DNA): TGTGCCTGGAGTGAGGAGCTCTCTGGAAACACCATATATTTT. Amino acids: CAWSEELSGNTIYF. The complete variable domain, with remaining parts taken from reference TRBV30 and TRBJ1-3, reads SQTIHQWPATLVQPVGSPLSLECTVEGTSNPNLYWYRQAAGRGLQLLFYSVGIGQISSEVPQNLSASRPQDRQFILSSKKLLLSDSGFYLCAWSEELSGNTIYFGEGSWLTVV.

J is TRBJ2-5 and V is TRBV21-1; the table's TRBD1 call for D was not verified on the DNA. TRBV21-1 is deemed a pseudogene. The CDR3 runs to 12 residues. The CDR3 DNA sequence: TGTGCCAGCAGGACAGATATAGAGACCCAGTACTTC. Its protein is CASRTDIETQYF.

The chain joins TRBV29-1 to TRBJ1-5; 10 bases agree with TRBD1. CDR1 and CDR2 from the germline V gene are SQVTM and ANQGSEA. V was clipped by 6 bases and J by 2 bases; unmatched bases: 4. The CDR3 spans 14 residues. Here the CDR3 DNA reads TGCAGCGTCGCCGGGACAGGGGGCAATCAGCCCCAGCATTTT. This codes for CSVAGTGGNQPQHF.

The chain couples TRBV6-6 to TRBJ1-4; unclear D gene. V shed 2 bases and J shed 0 bases, with 7 bases lying between them. CDR3 length: 15 residues. Germline values: CDR1 MNHNY, CDR2 SVGAGI (reference sequence). The CDR3 here is CASSYGQATNEKLFF. DNA of the CDR3: TGTGCCAGCAGTTACGGGCAGGCAACTAATGAAAAACTGTTTTTT.

The chain combines TRBV15 with TRBJ2-1; unclear D gene. Germline CDR1 LNHNV, CDR2 YYDKDF (reference sequence). V shed 0 bases and J shed 4 bases, with 10 bases lying between them. The CDR3 totals 15 residues. Written as DNA, the CDR3 is TGTGCCACCAGCAGAGATTTTACGACATACAATGAGCAGTTCTTC. This sequence encodes CATSRDFTTYNEQFF.

The chain couples TRBV9 to TRBJ2-1; D unclear. Germline lookup yields CDR1 SGDLS and CDR2 YYNGEE. The CDR3 length is 12 residues. Trimming took off 4 bases at V and 10 bases at J, with 12 bases between the two ends. CDR3 amino acids: CASSHPEREQFF. The CDR3 DNA follows: TGTGCCAGCAGCCACCCGGAGAGGGAGCAGTTCTTC.

This chain links TRBV19 with TRBJ2-1, with a weak D call TRBD1 (5 bases). Germline values: CDR1 LNHDA, CDR2 SQIVND (reference sequence). V was trimmed by 1 base and J by 0 bases, leaving 13 bases between them. This CDR3 has 17 residues. The CDR3 coding sequence is TGTGCCAGTAGTATAGTCCCCCAAGGACACTCCTACAATGAGCAGTTCTTC. This encodes CASSIVPQGHSYNEQFF.

The rearrangement joins TRBV5-1 to TRBJ1-1; possibly TRBD1 for D (5 bases). The CDR3 has 12 amino acids. Trimming cost V 0 bases and J 10 bases, with 10 bases left between them. The germline gives CDR1 SGHRS, CDR2 YFSETQ. CDR3 coding DNA: TGCGCCAGCAGCTTGGTGGGTAGGGGAGCTTTCTTT. It translates to CASSLVGRGAFF.

The chain employs TRBV9 and TRBJ2-5; 9 positions agree with TRBD1. V shed 0 bases and J 5 bases; nucleotides not matched to a gene: 5. CDR1 is SGDLS and CDR2 is YYNGEE in the germline V gene. The CDR3 spans 15 residues. CDR3 residues: CASSVASGQGETQYF. CDR3 in DNA: TGTGCCAGCAGCGTAGCCTCTGGACAGGGGGAGACCCAGTACTTC.

V and J are TRBV19 and TRBJ2-1, with D unclear. V was pared by 9 bases and J by 2 bases, with 14 bases between. The CDR3 spans 14 residues. The germline V gene has CDR1 LNHDA and CDR2 SQIVND (reference sequence). In DNA, the CDR3 is TGTGCCAGGAATGCTTTATCAGCCTACAATGAGCAGTTCTTC. Protein product: CARNALSAYNEQFF.

The rearrangement uses TRBV4-2 and TRBJ2-4; the D gene is possibly TRBD2 (6 bases). The germline V and J ends were trimmed by 3 bases and 3 bases, with 12 bases remaining between them. CDR3 size: 15 residues. Germline CDR1 reads LGHNA; CDR2 reads YNFKEQ. The CDR3 DNA follows: TGTGCCAGCAGCCAGGGGACTCAGAGCAAAAACATTCAGTACTTC. Residues: CASSQGTQSKNIQYF.

The V call is TRBV5-1, the J call TRBJ2-1, with D possibly being TRBD2 (5 bases). Trimming took off 4 bases at V and 5 bases at J, with 10 bases between the two ends. The V gene's germline CDR1 is SGHRS and CDR2 YFSETQ. This CDR3 has 13 amino acids. CDR3 coding DNA: TGCGCCAGCAGCCCCGGGATCGACAATGAGCAGTTCTTC. It specifies CASSPGIDNEQFF.

As concerns this clone: The junction departs from the called germline gene at one end, perhaps through a read error. The rearrangement joins TRBV19 to TRBJ2-1; D call uncertain. CDR1 and CDR2 (germline): LNHDA, SQIVND (reference sequence). CDR3 length equals 13 residues. For the CDR3, the DNA is TGTGCCAGTAGCATAGCCCACTACAATGAGCAGTTCTTC. Protein product: CASSIAHYNEQFF.

The gene calls are TRBV29-1 and TRBJ2-3; the match to TRBD2 covers 11 bases. The CDR3 totals 16 residues. Trimming took 0 bases from V and 8 from J; bases not matched to a gene: 10. In germline, CDR1 is SQVTM, CDR2 ANQGSEA. The CDR3 nucleotides read TGCAGCGTTGAAGATAGGGTAGCGGGAGGGCAGGGTACGCAGTATTTT. Protein sequence: CSVEDRVAGGQGTQYF.

This clone was seen only a few times. This chain joins TRBV6-5 and TRBJ1-5, with D uncertain. The V gene's germline CDR1 is MNHEY and CDR2 SVGAGI. The CDR3 length is 13 residues. The ends were cut back, 0 bases at V and 3 bases at J, with 3 bases in the middle. CDR3 loop: CASSYSHNQPQHF. In DNA form, the CDR3 reads TGTGCCAGCAGTTACTCTCACAATCAGCCCCAGCATTTT.

The chain links TRBV25-1 to TRBJ1-5; D possibly corresponds to TRBD1 (6 bases). Germline values: CDR1 MGHDK, CDR2 SYGVNS. V was trimmed by 4 bases and J by 0 bases, leaving 10 bases between them. CDR3 length equals 15 residues. The CDR3 sequence is CASSGDNNSNQPQHF. The CDR3 DNA follows: TGTGCCAGCAGTGGGGACAATAATAGCAATCAGCCCCAGCATTTT.

The rearrangement joins TRBV6-5 to TRBJ1-2; D gene unclear. This CDR3 comprises 12 residues. Germline V gives CDR1 MNHEY, CDR2 SVGAGI. V lost 6 bases and J lost 2, with 7 bases in between. CDR3 amino acids: CASRAQNYGYTF. In DNA, the CDR3 is TGTGCCAGCAGGGCCCAAAACTATGGCTACACCTTC.

This clone is a singleton in its sample. The V and J genes are TRBV5-4 and TRBJ2-2; 7 bases line up with TRBD2. This CDR3 is 15 amino acids long. The trim removed 9 bases at V and 4 bases at J, leaving 12 bases unmatched. Per germline, CDR1 SGHNT and CDR2 YYREEE (reference sequence). Written as DNA, the CDR3 is TGTGCCACCGCCCGGGGGGAAGTAGGCACCGGGGAGCTGTTTTTT. The encoded protein is CATARGEVGTGELFF.

The CDR3 DNA sequence: TGTGCCAGCAGTTCGACCCCTGTTAGCGGGAGAAAATATGAGCAGTTCTTC. This gives the protein CASSSTPVSGRKYEQFF. The chain links TRBV27 to TRBJ2-1, with TRBD2 matching 9 bases. The CDR3 is 17 residues long. Germline lookup yields CDR1 MNHEY and CDR2 SMNVEV (reference sequence). The ends lost 4 bases at V and 8 bases at J; junction bases unmatched: 15.

This clone was seen more than once but under ten times. This chain joins TRBV4-2 and TRBJ1-1; 7 bases are shared with TRBD1. J lost 5 bases, V lost 8 bases, and 14 bases had no gene match. Looked up from germline, CDR1 is LGHNA and CDR2 is YNFKEQ. This CDR3 is 15 amino acids long. This chain's CDR3 is CASGTRQGMRTEAFF. CDR3 DNA: TGTGCCAGCGGTACACGACAGGGAATGAGGACTGAAGCTTTCTTT.

The rearrangement links TRBV5-4 to TRBJ1-2; 8 nucleotides line up with TRBD1. CDR1 is SGHNT and CDR2 is YYREEE in the germline V gene (reference sequence). The V and J ends lost 1 base and 4 bases, in that order; junction bases with no gene match: 3. CDR3 length: 14 residues. CDR3 in amino acids: CASSLPDRGYGYTF. CDR3 bases: TGTGCCAGCAGCTTGCCCGACAGGGGCTATGGCTACACCTTC.

The chain links TRBV6-4 to TRBJ1-5; D not resolved. This CDR3 is 13 amino acids long. The germline V gene encodes CDR1 MRHNA and CDR2 SNTAGT. Trimming stripped 5 bases from V and 4 bases from J, with 9 bases between. CDR3 amino acids: CASSTGSNQPQHF. DNA of the CDR3: TGTGCCAGCAGTACCGGGTCGAATCAGCCCCAGCATTTT.

The V call is TRBV11-2, the J call TRBJ2-1, with D perhaps TRBD1 (6 bases). Trimming left V 3 bases short and J 5 bases short, with 11 bases between. CDR3 length: 14 residues. Germline V CDR1 and CDR2: SGHAT, FQNNGV. The CDR3 nucleotides read TGTGCCAGCAGCTTCTACAGGGTGGACAATGAGCAGTTCTTC. Protein product: CASSFYRVDNEQFF.